This T cell receptor beta chain was sequenced for a study of metastatic and nonmetastatic thyroid tumors. With MiXCR, TCRdb called clones anew from the PCR reads. The data show tens of thousands of clones, approximately 25% seen once. All patients were treatment-naive before thyroid surgery. This clone qualifies as medium-sized. CDR1 and CDR2 (germline): MNHEY, SMNVEV (reference sequence). This CDR3 spans 14 amino acids. Trimming removed 2 bases at V and 3 bases at J, with 5 bases between. Sequenced: tumor tissue. The TCR originated in a female donor with papillary thyroid cancer or a benign thyroid nodule (not recorded which). Some clones in this sample may be carry-over from other donors' samples. The rearrangement links TRBV27 to TRBJ1-6; no definite D call. CDR3 bases: TGTGCCAGCAGTTTAGTTGGCTATAATTCACCCCTCCACTTT. Translating it yields CASSLVGYNSPLHF.